Following are 11 T cell receptor beta chains from one sample sequenced in a study of beta chain features in type 1 diabetes. Study-wide results and limits: Within each of all four CD4+ subsets, Type 1 diabetes patients had TCRB CDR3s that were moderately but significantly shorter.

Sequencing targeted expressed TCRB transcripts, as all isolated RNA had been reverse transcribed. Libraries were prepared by immunoSEQ multiplex PCR; TCRdb keeps only in-frame clonotypes and omits some of them. The table has 60,000 or so clones, 52% seen once; the top ten hold 2.6%. Antigen specificity for these receptors is unknown. Material: Tregs from blood. The source is a woman between 40 and 50 years old with type 1 diabetes.

For the CDR3, the DNA is TGTGCCAGCAGTTACGGCGCTAGCGGGCACAATGAGCAGTTCTTC. Protein: CASSYGASGHNEQFF. V and J are TRBV6-6 and TRBJ2-1; 8 positions match TRBD2. CDR3 length equals 15 residues. Germline V CDR1 and CDR2: MNHNY, SVGAGI (reference sequence). The V and J ends lost 2 bases and 5 bases, in that order; junction bases with no gene match: 5.

This clone was picked up one time. The J gene is TRBJ1-1, the V gene TRBV6-5, with D possibly TRBD1 on 5 matching bases. CDR3 length: 13 residues. With 2 bases removed from V and 6 bases from J, the gap between germline ends came to 10 bases. CDR1 is MNHEY and CDR2 is SVGAGI in the germline V gene. CDR3 in amino acids: CASSYAGYAEAFF. The CDR3 coding sequence is TGTGCCAGCAGTTACGCAGGGTACGCTGAAGCTTTCTTT.

This clone was observed a handful of times. CDR3 in amino acids: CASRPGGQGGHEQYF. CDR3 nucleotide sequence: TGTGCCAGCCGACCAGGGGGACAGGGGGGCCACGAGCAGTACTTC. The chain combines TRBV6-1 with TRBJ2-7; 11 bases map to TRBD1. V was pared by 8 bases and J by 5 bases, with 11 bases of the junction left unmatched. CDR3 length: 15 amino acids. Germline-derived CDR1 and CDR2 are MNHNS and SASEGT.

This clone was counted only a few times. The chain employs TRBV2 and TRBJ2-5; 15 bases align to TRBD2. Germline-derived CDR1 and CDR2 are SNHLY and FYNNEI. V gave up 6 bases and J gave up 5 bases; unmatched junction bases: 10. This CDR3 has 17 residues. CDR3 sequence reads: CASRRPGLAGGDETQYF. The DNA of the CDR3 is TGTGCCAGCAGGCGACCGGGACTAGCGGGAGGAGATGAGACCCAGTACTTC.

About this clone: Relative to the germline gene, one junction end is altered; a read error may explain this. The chain has TRBV7-3 and TRBJ1-6, with no clear D. CDR3 length: 14 residues. In germline, CDR1 is SGHTA, CDR2 FQGTGA. The CDR3 DNA reads as TGTGCCAGCAGCTTTAACGGGAATAATTCACCCCTCGACTTT. This sequence encodes CASSFNGNNSPLDF.

This clone was recorded a few times. The CDR3 DNA reads TGTGCCAGCAGCTTAGGACAGGGCACAGGCTACACCTTC. Its translation is CASSLGQGTGYTF. The chain joins TRBV6-6 to TRBJ1-2; 8 bases line up with TRBD1. Unmatched junction bases numbered 8, after V lost 6 bases and J lost 8 bases. The CDR3 covers 13 residues. Germline CDR1 MNHNY, CDR2 SVGAGI (reference sequence).

This clone occurred a few times. The rearrangement joins TRBV10-3 to TRBJ2-5; 11 bases line up with TRBD2. The CDR3 has 15 amino acids. After removal of 10 bases from V and 5 bases from J, the junction contained 12 bases not matched to a gene. Germline V lookup: CDR1 ENHRY, CDR2 SYGVKD. The CDR3 spells CASRLSSGGWETQYF. CDR3 sequence (DNA): TGTGCCAGCAGGCTATCTAGCGGGGGGTGGGAGACCCAGTACTTC.

V gene TRBV14 combines with J gene TRBJ2-7, with a tentative D call TRBD2 (6 bases). This CDR3 spans 13 amino acids. The germline gives CDR1 SGHDN, CDR2 FVKESK. V was cut by 5 bases and J by 6 bases, with 14 bases left in between. The CDR3 DNA reads TGTGCCAGCAGCACGCGGGACTCGACCGAGCAGTACTTC. Residues: CASSTRDSTEQYF. The variable domain in full, with the rest retrieved from reference TRBV14 and TRBJ2-7, is EAGVTQFPSHSVIEKGQTVTLRCDPISGHDNLYWYRRVMGKEIKFLLHFVKESKQDESGMPNNRFLAERTGGTYSTLKVQPAELEDSGVYFCASSTRDSTEQYFGPGTRLTVT.

J is TRBJ2-1 and V is TRBV6-5; 8 bases are shared with TRBD1. Trimming took 6 bases from V and 6 from J; bases not matched to a gene: 4. In germline, CDR1 is MNHEY, CDR2 SVGAGI. The CDR3 spans 13 residues. The CDR3 DNA reads TGTGCCAGCAGACGGACAGGGAGCAATGAGCAGTTCTTC. Its protein is CASRRTGSNEQFF.

The chain carries TRBV4-3 and TRBJ2-5; no definite D call. CDR3 length: 14 amino acids. From germline, CDR1 is LGHNA and CDR2 YSLEER. Trimming shortened V by 0 bases and J by 5 bases, and 10 bases separated the two germline ends. The CDR3 nucleotides are TGCGCCAGCAGCCAAGATCGTGGTACTGAGACCCAGTACTTC. Translated: CASSQDRGTETQYF.

The genes are TRBV10-3 and TRBJ2-5; TRBD1 matches 7 bases. The germline V gene encodes CDR1 ENHRY and CDR2 SYGVKD. V dropped 11 bases and J dropped 5; count of bases not matched to a gene: 11. The CDR3 spans 13 residues. The CDR3 nucleotides read TGTGCCTCCCAGGGGGTAACGTGGGAGACCCAGTACTTC. This gives the protein CASQGVTWETQYF.